Listed here is a single TCR beta chain. No antigen is known for it. Healthy donors had no documented immune events, such as infections, while sampled. Sequenced by immunoSEQ multiplex PCR; TCRdb stores in-frame clones only, minus some. The sample has roughly 90,000 clones, around 84% seen once. The data derive from a study of identifying expanded T cells in peripheral blood. Whole-study results and caveats: Across healthy donors, higher total template counts meant significantly greater approximately two-week count variance. About 1.3 clones differed between technical replicates, versus 16.4 and 19 over time.

Germline assignment: CDR1 MDHEN and CDR2 SYDVKM. There are 14 residues in the CDR3. V was cut by 3 bases and J by 13 bases, with 16 bases left in between. The TCR sequence derives from a person between 18 and 75 years old in good health. The material sequenced was blood. The rearrangement links TRBV28 to TRBJ2-6; D unresolved. In DNA, the CDR3 is TGTGCCAGCAGTTTGAGGCTTACTGATGGAGTCCTGACTTTC. Protein sequence: CASSLRLTDGVLTF.